The clone carrying this T cell receptor beta chain was recorded a few times. The antigen remains undetermined. The data are from a study of shared clonotypes between healthy human individuals. Overall study results and limits: Limitation of the genetic and exposure-history diversity represented came from the few donors. Among donors, clonotype sharing was expected to be affected by sequencing depth. Generation probabilities of non-shared clonotypes were lower (relative to those shared by all four donors).

CDR3 length: 13 amino acids. Germline assignment: CDR1 SQVTM and CDR2 ANQGSEA. Trimming took 4 bases from V and 5 from J, leaving 14 bases between them. Sequencing used immunoSEQ multiplex PCR; TCRdb keeps in-frame clones, though not all of them. The repertoire holds approximately 2,300,000 clones, less than 95% seen once, with about 0.41% in the top ten. Subsets obtained from CD4+ cells comprised CD45RA+ naive and CD45RA-negative memory cells. This sequence originates from a man younger than 35 in good health. Some clones in this sample may be carry-over from other donors' samples. The chain is built from TRBV29-1 and TRBJ1-1; D unresolved. The sequenced sample was naive CD4+ T cells from PBMCs. Subset reported: CD45RA+ positively selected. The DNA for the CDR3 is TGCAGCGTTGGATTGGGGATTAGGACTGAAGCTTTCTTT. This sequence encodes CSVGLGIRTEAFF.